A single sample is the source of the 10 T cell receptor beta chains below, sequenced in a study of T cell repertoires in cytomegalovirus infection. MiXCR was run by TCRdb on the reads, yielding one entry per CDR3 protein. The repertoire consists of 210,000 or so distinct CDR3 sequences, with under 8.5% occurring once and the leading ten covering around 6.5%. Sequenced material: PBMCs. These receptors all come from a human donor in good health (CMV status not recorded). Some clones in this sample may be carry-over from other donors' samples.

This clonotype was recorded many times. This sequence joins TRBV20-1 and TRBJ2-1; TRBD2 agrees at 12 bases. The CDR3 runs to 17 residues. Per the germline V gene, CDR1 is DFQATT and CDR2 is SNEGSKA (reference sequence). J gave up 4 bases and V 0 bases, and 7 bases lay outside the gene matches. The CDR3 DNA is TGCAGTGCTAGAGATCGGCTAGCGGGGGGGATTTACAATGAGCAGTTCTTC. Protein sequence: CSARDRLAGGIYNEQFF.

This clonotype was counted ten times or more. The chain uses TRBV27 and TRBJ2-1, with a possible D match to TRBD1 (5 bases). The CDR3 is made up of 17 amino acids. Trimming removed 3 bases from V and 2 bases from J, with 17 bases in between. CDR1 and CDR2 from the germline V gene are MNHEY and SMNVEV (reference sequence). CDR3 amino acids: CASSFYPPGQAYNEQFF. CDR3 DNA sequence: TGTGCCAGCAGTTTCTATCCTCCCGGACAAGCCTACAATGAGCAGTTCTTC.

This clonotype has ten or more counts. The rearrangement uses TRBV12-3 or TRBV12-4 and TRBJ2-1; 10 nucleotides align to TRBD2. The ends lost 8 bases at V and 4 bases at J; junction bases unmatched: 11. CDR3 length equals 16 residues. The CDR3 nucleotides are TGTGCCAGCGGGCCTAGCGGGGGCCGAAGTTACAATGAGCAGTTCTTC. Translated, it gives CASGPSGGRSYNEQFF.

This clonotype was seen repeatedly, ten times or more. Relative to the germline gene, one junction end is altered; a read error may explain this. The V call is TRBV5-5, the J call TRBJ2-1; weak D call: TRBD1 (6 bases). The CDR3 has 13 residues. From germline, CDR1 is SGHKS and CDR2 YYEKEE (reference sequence). The CDR3 DNA sequence: TGTGCCAGCAGTCCGGCTGCAGGACCAAAGGGGGTCTTC. It encodes CASSPAAGPKGVF.

This clonotype was seen repeatedly, ten times or more. The chain uses TRBV7-2 and TRBJ2-1; TRBD1 matches at 9 bases. The junction had 15 bases not matched to a gene; V was cut back by 6 bases and J by 9 bases. The CDR3 covers 16 residues. CDR1 is SGHTA, CDR2 FQGNSA, per germline. The CDR3 spells CASSLLPGQGDGEQFF. The CDR3 coding sequence is TGTGCCAGCAGTTTACTACCGGGACAGGGAGATGGTGAGCAGTTCTTC.

The sample holds a few counts of this clonotype. This chain connects TRBV28 to TRBJ1-2, with 8 bases that match TRBD1. V dropped 5 bases and J dropped 7; count of bases not matched to a gene: 9. This CDR3 comprises 14 residues. Germline lookup yields CDR1 MDHEN and CDR2 SYDVKM. CDR3 sequence: CASSPDRGISGYTF. As DNA, the CDR3 is TGTGCCAGCAGTCCTGACAGGGGAATATCTGGCTACACCTTC.

The sample holds many counts of this clonotype. The chain joins TRBV7-3 to TRBJ1-5, with a possible D match to TRBD1 (6 bases). The V end lost 6 bases, the J end lost 2 bases, and 11 bases lay between the germline ends. The CDR3 loop spans 14 amino acids. From germline, CDR1 is SGHTA and CDR2 FQGTGA. CDR3 in amino acids: CASRLQGRNQPQHF. The CDR3 coding sequence is TGTGCCAGCAGGCTACAGGGTCGCAATCAGCCCCAGCATTTT.

This clonotype was counted ten times or more. The rearrangement uses TRBV7-2 and TRBJ2-7; perhaps TRBD1 as D (5 bases). Germline assignment: CDR1 SGHTA and CDR2 FQGNSA. The length of the CDR3 is 15 residues. V was shortened by 1 base and J by 1 base, with 11 bases between the two germline ends. In DNA, the CDR3 is TGTGCCAGCAGCTTAGAACTAAGGGGTTCCTACGAGCAGTACTTC. Residues: CASSLELRGSYEQYF.

As concerns this clonotype: A much larger clone differs from this one at a single base, so this may be a read error. The rearrangement uses TRBV29-1 and TRBJ2-4, with D possibly matching TRBD2 (5 bases). The CDR3 extends over 13 amino acids. CDR1 and CDR2 (germline): SQVTM, ANQGSEA. CDR3 region: CSVANLARNIQYF. CDR3 in DNA: TGCAGCGTTGCAAATCTAGCCAGAAACATTCAGTACTTC. The variable domain in full, with the rest retrieved from reference TRBV29-1 and TRBJ2-4, is SAVISQKPSRDICQRGTSLTIQCQVDSQVTMMFWYRQQPGQSLTLIATANQGSEATYESGFVIDKFPISRPNLTFSTLTVSNMSPEDSSIYLCSVANLARNIQYFGAGTRLSVL.

About this clonotype itself: A much larger clonotype is one base distant, so this may be a read error. This chain uses TRBV7-9 with TRBJ2-5; D possibly corresponds to TRBD2 (5 bases). Germline assignment: CDR1 SEHNR and CDR2 FQNEAQ (reference sequence). This CDR3 comprises 13 residues. V dropped 10 bases and J dropped 4 bases, with 16 bases sitting between them. CDR3 sequence reads: CATLREIGETQYF. The CDR3 DNA reads as TGTGCCACCTTGAGGGAGATCGGAGAGACCCAGTACTTC. The full variable domain, completed using reference TRBV7-9 and TRBJ2-5, is DTGVSQNPRHKITKRGQNVTFRCDPISEHNRLYWYRQTLGQGPEFLTYFQNEAQLEKSRLLSDRFSAERPKGSFSTLEIQRTEQGDSAMYLCATLREIGETQYFGPGTRLLVL.